A single sample gave rise to the 27 T cell receptor beta chains below, sequenced in a study of blood T cell repertoires in COVID-19. Repertoires were generated with immunoSEQ multiplex PCR, while TCRdb's copy carries only in-frame clones and drops some. The sample comprises 50,000 to 70,000 clones, roughly 88% of which are singletons, and approximately 5.6% rests with the top ten. The sample consisted of peripheral blood. Receptors were obtained from a woman in her sixties or seventies with acute or convalescent COVID-19.

The chain has TRBV5-1 and TRBJ1-2; 8 bases line up with TRBD1. The germline V gene has CDR1 SGHRS and CDR2 YFSETQ. J gave up 6 bases and V 4 bases, and 11 bases lay outside the gene matches. The CDR3 contains 15 residues. The CDR3 loop reads CASSPSPDRDHGYTF. The DNA for the CDR3 is TGCGCCAGCAGCCCTAGTCCGGACAGGGATCATGGCTACACCTTC.

Comment on this clone: A much larger clonotype is one base distant, so this may be a read error. Distinct nucleotide sequences in the sample also encode this CDR3. J is TRBJ1-2 and V is TRBV9; 10 nucleotides line up with TRBD1. The CDR3 loop spans 14 amino acids. The V gene's germline CDR1 is SGDLS and CDR2 YYNGEE. V dropped 2 bases and J dropped 2; count of bases not matched to a gene: 0. The CDR3 DNA reads as TGTGCCAGCAGCGTGGACAGGGGGAACTATGGCTACACCTTC. It yields the protein CASSVDRGNYGYTF.

The chain is built from TRBV29-1 and TRBJ1-1; D remains ambiguous. Germline assignment: CDR1 SQVTM and CDR2 ANQGSEA. V was trimmed by 1 base and J by 0 bases, leaving 3 bases between them. The CDR3 totals 12 residues. The CDR3 nucleotides read TGCAGCGTTGAAGTAATGAACACTGAAGCTTTCTTT. It yields the protein CSVEVMNTEAFF.

V gene TRBV12-3 or TRBV12-4 combines with J gene TRBJ1-1; D is unclear. The CDR3 has 11 amino acids. The ends were cut back, 5 bases at V and 4 bases at J, with 5 bases in the middle. The CDR3 protein is CASSPLTEAFF. CDR3 coding DNA: TGTGCCAGCAGTCCACTCACTGAAGCTTTCTTT.

V and J are TRBV18 and TRBJ1-4; D unresolved. The CDR3 is 16 residues long. Trimming stripped 2 bases from V and 4 bases from J, with 14 bases between. Germline V gives CDR1 KGHSH, CDR2 LQKENI. The CDR3 is CASSPYQRSINEKLFF. DNA for the CDR3: TGTGCCAGCTCACCATATCAGCGATCGATTAATGAAAAACTGTTTTTT. The entire variable domain, with the rest obtained from reference TRBV18 and TRBJ1-4, is as follows: NAGVMQNPRHLVRRRGQEARLRCSPMKGHSHVYWYRQLPEEGLKFMVYLQKENIIDESGMPKERFSAEFPKEGPSILRIQQVVRGDSAAYFCASSPYQRSINEKLFFGSGTQLSVL.

Here the CDR3 DNA reads TGCGCCAGCAGCTTTCGGAGCGGGGGAGAGAATGAGCAGTTCTTC. Its protein product is CASSFRSGGENEQFF. V is TRBV5-1 and J is TRBJ2-1; 8 bases line up with TRBD2. CDR1 and CDR2 (germline): SGHRS, YFSETQ. The CDR3 contains 15 residues. Trimming removed 2 bases from V and 7 bases from J; junction bases left unmatched: 8.

This rearrangement joins TRBV12-3 or TRBV12-4 to TRBJ2-7, with D possibly being TRBD2 (6 bases). This CDR3 spans 13 amino acids. The V end lost 8 bases, the J end lost 2 bases, and 13 bases lay between the germline ends. The CDR3 nucleotides are TGTGCCAGCGAGGCTAGCGCGGCCTACGAGCAGTACTTC. This translates into CASEASAAYEQYF.

The chain combines TRBV19 with TRBJ1-4; D is ambiguous. The germline V gene has CDR1 LNHDA and CDR2 SQIVND (reference sequence). The CDR3 extends over 14 amino acids. V lost 6 bases to trimming and J lost 0 bases, with 8 bases between them. The CDR3 spells CASREFSTNEKLFF. Written as DNA, the CDR3 is TGTGCCAGTAGGGAGTTCTCAACTAATGAAAAACTGTTTTTT. Using reference TRBV19 and TRBJ1-4 for the parts outside the CDR3, the full variable domain is DGGITQSPKYLFRKEGQNVTLSCEQNLNHDAMYWYRQDPGQGLRLIYYSQIVNDFQKGDIAEGYSVSREKKESFPLTVTSAQKNPTAFYLCASREFSTNEKLFFGSGTQLSVL.

This clone appeared a few times. This sequence joins TRBV19 and TRBJ1-3, with unresolved D. The germline gives CDR1 LNHDA, CDR2 SQIVND (reference sequence). V was clipped by 2 bases and J by 0 bases, with 8 bases between them. The CDR3 length is 15 residues. The CDR3 coding sequence is TGTGCCAGTAGTATATCGACAACCTCTGGAAACACCATATATTTT. Encoded protein: CASSISTTSGNTIYF.

J is TRBJ2-3 and V is TRBV11-2, with TRBD2 identical over 8 bases. The germline V gene encodes CDR1 SGHAT and CDR2 FQNNGV. The CDR3 consists of 17 residues. Trimming at V came to 4 bases and at J to 8 bases, leaving 17 bases not matched to a gene. In nucleotides, the CDR3 is TGTGCCAGCAGCTCAGGGCGGCTAGCGGGCCGTTTGAGTACGCAGTATTTT. Protein: CASSSGRLAGRLSTQYF.

The chain employs TRBV19 and TRBJ2-3; 9 nucleotides match TRBD2. This CDR3 comprises 13 residues. With 5 bases clipped from V and 9 bases from J, the junction kept 6 bases outside the gene matches. CDR1 and CDR2 from the germline V gene are LNHDA and SQIVND (reference sequence). The CDR3 protein is CASSWRGGETQYF. In DNA, the CDR3 is TGTGCCAGTAGTTGGCGGGGGGGCGAGACGCAGTATTTT.

This chain joins TRBV19 and TRBJ1-2; 7 bases are shared with TRBD1. Germline V gene sequence: CDR1 LNHDA, CDR2 SQIVND (reference sequence). Trimming cost V 1 base and J 6 bases; bases outside gene matches: 5. This CDR3 spans 14 amino acids. The DNA of the CDR3 is TGTGCCAGTAGTATAGCGGCAGGGGGGCATGGCTACACCTTC. It specifies CASSIAAGGHGYTF.

V gene TRBV27 combines with J gene TRBJ2-3; D remains unclear. V lost 4 bases and J lost 7, with 12 bases in between. From germline, CDR1 is MNHEY and CDR2 SMNVEV (reference sequence). The CDR3 runs to 13 residues. This CDR3 reads CASSSSGRHTQYF. CDR3 bases: TGTGCCAGCAGTTCCTCGGGTAGACATACGCAGTATTTT.

V is TRBV3-1 (or the pseudogene TRBV3-2) and J is TRBJ2-5, with D maybe TRBD1 (6 bases). The CDR3 extends over 15 amino acids. Germline V lookup: CDR1 LGHDT, CDR2 YNNKEL (reference sequence). V lost 5 bases and J lost 4, with 17 bases in between. CDR3 nucleotides: TGTGCCAGCAGCACAAACAGGGTTTGGGGAGAGACCCAGTACTTC. It yields the protein CASSTNRVWGETQYF.

The V and J genes are TRBV30 and TRBJ2-3; TRBD2 agrees at 9 bases. Germline V gives CDR1 GTSNPN, CDR2 SVGIG (reference sequence). Losses at the gene ends were 3 bases for V and 4 bases for J; bases not matched to a gene: 2. This CDR3 has 13 amino acids. The CDR3 reads CAWRERGADTQYF. CDR3 sequence (DNA): TGTGCCTGGAGGGAGCGGGGGGCAGATACGCAGTATTTT.

The rearrangement uses TRBV6-1 and TRBJ1-1; TRBD1 matches 11 bases. This CDR3 comprises 13 residues. Germline CDR1 and CDR2: MNHNS and SASEGT. Trimming cost V 3 bases and J 9 bases; bases outside gene matches: 3. CDR3 sequence (DNA): TGTGCCAGCAGTGACGGACAGGGGGCTAAAGCTTTCTTT. Encoded protein: CASSDGQGAKAFF.

The V and J genes are TRBV19 and TRBJ2-5, with D tentatively TRBD2 (5 bases). The CDR3 runs to 13 residues. Germline loops: CDR1 LNHDA, CDR2 SQIVND (reference sequence). With 1 base removed from V and 3 bases from J, the gap between germline ends came to 6 bases. The CDR3 nucleotides are TGTGCCAGTAGTATAGGGGGAGAAGAGACCCAGTACTTC. This sequence encodes CASSIGGEETQYF.

This clone is a singleton in its sample. The J gene is TRBJ2-1, the V gene TRBV10-3; D unclear. V lost 2 bases, J lost 5 bases, and 7 bases lay in between. The CDR3 is 13 amino acids. Germline V lookup: CDR1 ENHRY, CDR2 SYGVKD. Here the CDR3 reads CAISERHNNEQFF. The DNA for the CDR3 is TGTGCCATCAGTGAGAGACATAACAATGAGCAGTTCTTC.

This rearrangement joins TRBV3-1 (or the pseudogene TRBV3-2) to TRBJ2-3; 14 nucleotides match TRBD2. The CDR3 spans 13 residues. Germline CDR1 LGHDT, CDR2 YNNKEL (reference sequence). With V trimmed by 9 bases and J by 5 bases, 1 base remained unmatched. In DNA form, the CDR3 reads TGTGCCAGTGGGACTAGCGGGAGAGATACGCAGTATTTT. It yields the protein CASGTSGRDTQYF.

This sequence joins TRBV3-1 (or the pseudogene TRBV3-2) and TRBJ2-7; D perhaps matches TRBD1 (5 bases). Germline V gene data show CDR1 as LGHDT and CDR2 as YNNKEL (reference sequence). The length of the CDR3 is 14 residues. V lost 4 bases, J lost 6 bases, and 16 bases lay in between. CDR3 sequence reads: CASSPFKGEGEQYF. The CDR3 nucleotides read TGTGCCAGCAGCCCGTTCAAAGGGGAAGGCGAGCAGTACTTC.

V usage is TRBV6-5 and J usage is TRBJ1-2, with a possible D match to TRBD1 (6 bases). Trimming stripped 5 bases from V and 8 bases from J, with 21 bases between. The CDR3 has 15 residues. Germline V CDR1 and CDR2: MNHEY, SVGAGI. The CDR3 spells CASSPRGGTYFGYTF. The CDR3 bases are TGTGCCAGCAGTCCCCGGGGGGGGACATACTTCGGCTACACCTTC.

V and J are TRBV3-1 (or the pseudogene TRBV3-2) and TRBJ2-1; TRBD2 agrees at 11 bases. Germline V gene lookup returns CDR1 LGHDT and CDR2 YNNKEL (reference sequence). After removal of 1 base from V and 9 bases from J, the junction contained 5 bases not matched to a gene. This CDR3 region has 15 residues. For the CDR3, the DNA is TGTGCCAGCAGCCAAGGACTAGCGGGGTTGGCTGAGCAGTTCTTC. Protein: CASSQGLAGLAEQFF.

This chain links TRBV5-1 with TRBJ2-5; TRBD2 might be the D (6 bases). Trimming took 4 bases from V and 2 from J, leaving 12 bases between them. CDR3 length: 14 residues. Germline V gene lookup returns CDR1 SGHRS and CDR2 YFSETQ. This CDR3 reads CASSQAGRQETQYF. For the CDR3, the DNA is TGCGCCAGCAGCCAAGCGGGCAGGCAAGAGACCCAGTACTTC.

The chain combines TRBV7-2 with TRBJ2-2, with D uncertain. The V and J ends lost 4 bases and 2 bases respectively, with 5 bases between them. The CDR3 is 13 amino acids. Germline V gives CDR1 SGHTA, CDR2 FQGNSA. The CDR3 bases are TGTGCCAGCAGCTCCACAAACACCGGGGAGCTGTTTTTT. Its translation: CASSSTNTGELFF.

V usage is TRBV2 and J usage is TRBJ1-6; the match to TRBD1 covers 7 bases. CDR3 length: 16 residues. Germline V gene sequence: CDR1 SNHLY, CDR2 FYNNEI. The V and J ends lost 1 base and 11 bases, in that order; junction bases with no gene match: 11. Here the CDR3 reads CASSEETGKRRAPLHF. CDR3 DNA: TGTGCCAGCAGTGAAGAGACAGGGAAGAGGAGGGCACCCCTCCACTTT.

V is TRBV6-5 and J is TRBJ2-1; 14 positions agree with TRBD2. Per the germline V gene, CDR1 is MNHEY and CDR2 is SVGAGI. There are 15 residues in the CDR3. J gave up 9 bases and V 6 bases, and 7 bases lay outside the gene matches. CDR3 bases: TGTGCCAGCAGGCCGACTAGCGGGGGGGCGGGTGAGCAGTTCTTC. This sequence encodes CASRPTSGGAGEQFF.

This chain joins TRBV6-5 and TRBJ1-1; D is perhaps TRBD1 (6 bases). V was clipped by 5 bases and J by 7 bases, with 14 bases between them. Germline loops: CDR1 MNHEY, CDR2 SVGAGI. This CDR3 contains 13 residues. The CDR3 DNA reads TGTGCCAGCAGTAAACACGTACAGGGTGAAGCTTTCTTT. Translated, it gives CASSKHVQGEAFF.